This T cell receptor beta chain comes out of a study of control samples from healthy donors and cancer patients. Germline-derived CDR1 and CDR2 are SNHLY and FYNNEI. The CDR3 consists of 11 residues. This clone was found a few times. Mismatch with germline at one junction end may stem from a read error. The assay was immunoSEQ multiplex PCR, and TCRdb's table has in-frame clones only and misses some. The sample carries about 230,000 clones, roughly 80% recorded once. The V call is TRBV2, the J call TRBJ2-1; 10 bases are shared with TRBD2. This clonotype was sampled from a woman aged 55-70 years with lung cancer. Sequenced sample: PBMCs. The CDR3 spells CASREVAGGFF. The CDR3 DNA sequence: TGTGCCAGCAGGGAAGTAGCGGGAGGGTTCTTC.